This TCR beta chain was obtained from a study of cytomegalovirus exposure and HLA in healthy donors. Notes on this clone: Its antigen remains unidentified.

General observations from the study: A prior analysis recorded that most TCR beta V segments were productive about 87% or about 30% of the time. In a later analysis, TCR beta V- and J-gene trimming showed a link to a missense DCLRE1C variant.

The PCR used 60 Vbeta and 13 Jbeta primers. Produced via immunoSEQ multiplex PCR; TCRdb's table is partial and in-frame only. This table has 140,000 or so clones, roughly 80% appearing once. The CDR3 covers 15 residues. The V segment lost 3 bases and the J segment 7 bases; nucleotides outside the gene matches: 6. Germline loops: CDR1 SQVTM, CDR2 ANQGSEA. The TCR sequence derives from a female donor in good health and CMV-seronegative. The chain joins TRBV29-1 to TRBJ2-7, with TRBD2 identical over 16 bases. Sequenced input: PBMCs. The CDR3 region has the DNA TGCAGCGTTGAGGGGGGACTAGCGGGAGGGCAAGAGCAGTACTTC. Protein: CSVEGGLAGGQEQYF.